This T cell receptor (beta chain) appears in the sequencing data of a study of tumor and adjacent non-tumor tissue in lung cancer (dated by TCRdb to the late 2010s). Concerning the study at large: Patients with adenocarcinoma (about twelve), squamous cell carcinoma (2) and small cell lung cancer (1) were included in the cohort. Among the approximately 15 patients, ages ranged from about 31 to 80 years, roughly 10 were men and 5 were women, and disease was TNM stage I to III. In total, sequencing yielded 125,075,908 productive TCRbeta reads, which works out to an average of approximately 4.2 million reads per sample. TCRbeta CDR3 sequencing was performed on under 35 paired specimens, with one tumor sample and one normal lung sample collected per patient. Using bulk TCRbeta repertoires from under 18 lung cancer patients, the study set lung tumor tissue side by side with matched distant non-tumor lung tissue. Here is what the overall study found, with its caveats: Neither the sequencing platform nor unique molecular identifiers are named or mentioned anywhere in the methods. Peripheral blood was not sequenced, so blood TCRbeta repertoires were not examined in the lung cancer patients of the study. Significantly higher TCR diversity (inverse Simpson) was observed in tumor tissue than in normal lung tissue (around 450 vs 150, P = 0.0075, Mann-Whitney U test). The cohort had only 15 patients, and the authors noted that larger samples and more detailed clinical data are needed. In normal lung, the top 100 clones accounted for a significantly larger cumulative share of the repertoire than in tumor tissue. TCR diversity was significantly higher in younger patients, and higher tumor TCR diversity was associated with shorter overall and disease-free survival.

Library construction relied on multiplex PCR. These reads were obtained on an Illumina HiSeq 2500. TCRbeta libraries were constructed through three rounds of nested PCR with primers (Table S4) according to protocols adapted from ARM-PCR. PCR products of 200-500 bp were gel-excised and purified with the QIAquick gel extraction kit before sequencing. Processing in the source paper ran as follows. Trimmomatic was used to clean the reads, FLASH merged the cleaned reads into complete CDR3 sequences, and MiTCR assigned the sequences to V(D)J germline segments. Clonal diversity was computed as the inverse Simpson's index with VDJtools. A read counted as productive if the sequence was in-frame and lacked a premature stop codon. TCRdb reprocessing: public reads trimmed at Q25 with fastp, clones called with MiXCR, in-frame beta chains kept. Rows are combined by CDR3 protein, so each entry shows the most common genes and DNA. The authors' filters were not applied to this entry. The sample table lists 60,000 to 65,000 distinct CDR3 sequences, more than 55% of them with a count of one. Around 33% of the sample comes from the top ten.

RNA was extracted from bulk unsorted tissue and checked for quality with a NanoDrop ND-1000 and an Agilent 2100. For the normal lung samples, distant non-tumor tissue was collected more than 3 cm away from the tumor edge. Newly diagnosed lung cancer patients without prior chemotherapy who had been admitted for thoracic surgery in China between August and November 2014 were enrolled as donors. The study excluded patients who had received radiotherapy or chemotherapy before or who had another cancer at the same time. Surgical tissue pieces of about 1-2.1 cm3 were preserved in RNAlater solution and were kept at -80 degrees C until use. At the junction V is shortened by 5 bases and J by 0 bases, with 14 bases in between. The CDR3 runs 16 amino acids, cysteine and phenylalanine included. Just CDR3 DNA is preserved here, 48 bases in frame from base 1. This clonotype has a count of ten or more. This receptor's antigen is unknown. Per-base qualities were not stored, and no clone one base away is much larger.

This TCR derives from an older man with non-small cell lung cancer. Recombination connected TRBV12-3 or TRBV12-4 to TRBJ2-4, with the D gene too uncertain to name. The sample consisted of distant non-tumor lung tissue. The base sequence is TGTGCCAGCAGTGTCAACAATGGGATAGCCAAAAACATTCAGTACTTC. This is translated as CASSVNNGIAKNIQYF.